These 27 T cell receptor beta chains came from one sample sequenced in a study of blood T cell repertoires in COVID-19 (dated by TCRdb to 2020 to 2022). The library was obtained by the immunoSEQ multiplex PCR assay. The clones in this table, taken by TCRdb from immuneACCESS, are in-frame only. Not every clone is retained; where verified, under half of the shortfall comes from an unresolved V gene, and the cause of the rest is unknown. The sample data list 60,000 or so clones, and around 87% of these were observed just once. Less than 15% of the sample goes to the ten largest clones. Sequenced input: peripheral blood. These receptors were obtained from a man aged 60 to 69 with active COVID-19.

V is TRBV13 and J is TRBJ1-2, with 8 bases that match TRBD1. The V segment lost 1 base and the J segment 3 bases; nucleotides outside the gene matches: 7. The CDR3 runs 16 residues. The germline V gene has CDR1 PRHDT and CDR2 FYEKMQ (reference sequence). The CDR3 bases are TGTGCCAGCAGCTTAGCGTCCCAGACAGGGGACTATGGCTACACCTTC. This encodes CASSLASQTGDYGYTF.

The chain recombines TRBV19 with TRBJ2-2; perhaps TRBD1 as D (5 bases). The CDR3 spans 14 residues. The germline V gene has CDR1 LNHDA and CDR2 SQIVND (reference sequence). The V and J ends lost 3 bases and 2 bases respectively, with 7 bases between them. The CDR3 DNA is TGTGCCAGTAGTATTCAGGGTAACACCGGGGAGCTGTTTTTT. This gives the protein CASSIQGNTGELFF.

The chain couples TRBV5-1 to TRBJ2-7, with 9 bases lining up with TRBD1. Germline loops: CDR1 SGHRS, CDR2 YFSETQ. V shed 5 bases, J shed 4 bases, and the junction held 7 bases outside the gene matches. The CDR3 contains 14 residues. The CDR3 reads CASRRDRGFYEQYF. CDR3 nucleotides: TGCGCCAGCAGACGCGACAGGGGGTTTTACGAGCAGTACTTC.

The chain uses TRBV30 and TRBJ2-1, with D possibly being TRBD2 (7 bases). The CDR3 totals 15 residues. Germline V gene sequence: CDR1 GTSNPN, CDR2 SVGIG (reference sequence). V was shortened by 4 bases and J by 0 bases, with 13 bases between the two germline ends. The CDR3 is CAWKGGALSYNEQFF. CDR3 nucleotides: TGTGCCTGGAAAGGGGGGGCCCTCTCCTACAATGAGCAGTTCTTC. The variable domain in full, with the rest retrieved from reference TRBV30 and TRBJ2-1, is SQTIHQWPATLVQPVGSPLSLECTVEGTSNPNLYWYRQAAGRGLQLLFYSVGIGQISSEVPQNLSASRPQDRQFILSSKKLLLSDSGFYLCAWKGGALSYNEQFFGPGTRLTVL.

This clone was counted a single time. The chain's CDR3 is CASRPTGTSYEQYF. CDR3 sequence (DNA): TGTGCCAGCAGGCCGACAGGGACCTCCTACGAGCAGTACTTC. The V and J genes are TRBV6-6 and TRBJ2-7, with 7 bases matching TRBD1. Germline values: CDR1 MNHNY, CDR2 SVGAGI (reference sequence). The CDR3 runs to 14 residues. The V segment lost 6 bases and the J segment 0 bases; nucleotides outside the gene matches: 5.

V is TRBV5-1 and J is TRBJ2-6; TRBD1 might be the D (6 bases). V was pared by 1 base and J by 1 base, with 15 bases between. This CDR3 region has 18 residues. The V gene's germline CDR1 is SGHRS and CDR2 YFSETQ. CDR3 residues: CASSLILGASSGANVLTF. Written as DNA, the CDR3 is TGCGCCAGCAGCTTGATTCTGGGGGCGTCTTCTGGGGCCAACGTCCTGACTTTC.

The chain links TRBV6-2 or TRBV6-3 to TRBJ2-1; D gene unclear. This CDR3 comprises 12 residues. With 5 bases removed from V and 3 bases from J, the gap between germline ends came to 5 bases. Germline V gene sequence: CDR1 MNHEY, CDR2 SVGEGT. The CDR3 DNA reads TGTGCCAGCAGTCCCTACTACAATGAGCAGTTCTTC. Protein: CASSPYYNEQFF.

CDR3 nucleotides: TGTGCCAGCAGTGAACTGGCCATGGACATTCAGTACTTC. Its protein is CASSELAMDIQYF. The chain has TRBV2 and TRBJ2-4; no reliable D call. This CDR3 contains 13 residues. Germline V CDR1 and CDR2: SNHLY, FYNNEI. V was cut by 2 bases and J by 8 bases, with 10 bases left in between.

The V and J genes are TRBV18 and TRBJ2-1; 7 bases map to TRBD1. With 4 bases clipped from V and 5 bases from J, the junction kept 17 bases outside the gene matches. CDR1 is KGHSH, CDR2 LQKENI, per germline. The CDR3 sequence is 18 residues long. The CDR3, as DNA: TGTGCCAGCTCACTTAGGGACAGCGCAAAGTGGTCGGACAATGAGCAGTTCTTC. Translation gives CASSLRDSAKWSDNEQFF.

V and J are TRBV24-1 and TRBJ2-5; D gene uncertain. Deletions cut 8 bases from V and 0 bases from J, with 6 bases between. Germline V lookup: CDR1 KGHDR, CDR2 SFDVKD. This CDR3 comprises 12 residues. In DNA form, the CDR3 reads TGTGCCACCACCGACAACCAAGAGACCCAGTACTTC. Its translation is CATTDNQETQYF.

The CDR3 DNA reads as TGTGCCAGCAGCTTAAAGGGTGCCGGGGTGACCTACGAGCAGTACTTC. Residues: CASSLKGAGVTYEQYF. The chain is built from TRBV5-6 and TRBJ2-7, with D possibly TRBD2 on 5 matching bases. V shed 2 bases and J shed 2 bases, with 17 bases lying between them. CDR1 is SGHDT and CDR2 is YYEEEE in the germline V gene. CDR3 length equals 16 residues.

The rearrangement links TRBV19 to TRBJ2-1; no reliable D call. CDR3 length equals 13 residues. The germline CDR1 and CDR2 sequences are LNHDA and SQIVND (reference sequence). Trimming took off 0 bases at V and 11 bases at J, with 11 bases between the two ends. This chain's CDR3 is CASSIDKTEKQFF. CDR3 DNA sequence: TGTGCCAGTAGTATAGATAAGACGGAGAAGCAGTTCTTC.

This chain links TRBV6-6 with TRBJ2-7; TRBD2 matches at 13 bases. J lost 6 bases, V lost 2 bases, and 4 bases had no gene match. The CDR3 length is 15 residues. Germline V gene lookup returns CDR1 MNHNY and CDR2 SVGAGI (reference sequence). The CDR3 reads CASSYRTSGRGEQYF. CDR3 nucleotide sequence: TGTGCCAGCAGTTACCGGACTAGCGGGAGAGGCGAGCAGTACTTC.

This chain connects TRBV4-1 to TRBJ1-4; a weak D match, TRBD1 (5 bases). The CDR3 contains 14 residues. Germline assignment: CDR1 MGHRA and CDR2 YSYEKL. V was trimmed by 5 bases and J by 6 bases, leaving 13 bases between them. Here the CDR3 reads CASSEGGGYEKLFF. CDR3 in DNA: TGCGCCAGCAGCGAGGGCGGGGGATATGAAAAACTGTTTTTT.

The chain couples TRBV7-6 to TRBJ2-5; 7 bases map to TRBD1. From germline, CDR1 is SGHVS and CDR2 FNYEAQ. There are 17 residues in the CDR3. Germline trimming cut 3 bases from V and 5 bases from J; bases unmatched to any gene: 15. CDR3: CASSLGQLVQKRETQYF. CDR3 nucleotides: TGTGCCAGCAGCTTGGGACAGCTCGTCCAAAAAAGGGAGACCCAGTACTTC.

The chain employs TRBV6-2 or TRBV6-3 and TRBJ2-3, with 7 nucleotides matching TRBD1. Germline CDR1 is MNHEY and CDR2 is SVGEGT. The CDR3 loop spans 17 amino acids. V shed 2 bases and J 1 base; nucleotides not matched to a gene: 9. In nucleotides, the CDR3 is TGTGCCAGCAGTTACCCATTAGGGGGCTTAGGCACAGATACGCAGTATTTT. Protein: CASSYPLGGLGTDTQYF.

The chain combines TRBV9 with TRBJ1-2; no definite D call. Trimming removed 1 base at V and 4 bases at J, with 8 bases between. Germline V gene sequence: CDR1 SGDLS, CDR2 YYNGEE. CDR3 length: 13 residues. The CDR3 DNA sequence: TGTGCCAGCAGCGTATCGGAGATCTATGGCTACACCTTC. This sequence encodes CASSVSEIYGYTF. The complete variable domain, with remaining parts taken from reference TRBV9 and TRBJ1-2, reads DSGVTQTPKHLITATGQRVTLRCSPRSGDLSVYWYQQSLDQGLQFLIQYYNGEERAKGNILERFSAQQFPDLHSELNLSSLELGDSALYFCASSVSEIYGYTFGSGTRLTVV.

The V call is TRBV12-3 or TRBV12-4, the J call TRBJ2-3; weak D call: TRBD1 (5 bases). The CDR3 runs 13 residues. The V end lost 8 bases, the J end lost 0 bases, and 9 bases lay between the germline ends. CDR3 coding DNA: TGTGCCAGCGGTAGGACAAGCACAGATACGCAGTATTTT. It specifies CASGRTSTDTQYF.

V and J are TRBV27 and TRBJ2-2; D uncertain. Trimming cost V 1 base and J 5 bases, with 5 bases left between them. This CDR3 has 13 amino acids. Germline values: CDR1 MNHEY, CDR2 SMNVEV (reference sequence). The CDR3 DNA reads TGTGCCAGCAGTTTATGGCAAACCGGGGAGCTGTTTTTT. It yields the protein CASSLWQTGELFF.

The rearrangement uses TRBV4-2 and TRBJ1-4, with TRBD1 as a possible D gene (6 bases). V was shortened by 0 bases and J by 5 bases, with 16 bases between the two germline ends. Germline lookup yields CDR1 LGHNA and CDR2 YNFKEQ. The CDR3 has 17 residues. The CDR3 DNA is TGTGCCAGCAGCCAAGAGAGGGGAGGGGGACCGAATGAAAAACTGTTTTTT. Amino acid sequence: CASSQERGGGPNEKLFF.

This clone was detected only once. The chain couples TRBV19 to TRBJ2-1; TRBD2 matches at 13 bases. This CDR3 region has 18 residues. The V segment lost 4 bases and the J segment 0 bases; nucleotides outside the gene matches: 6. Germline V gene lookup returns CDR1 LNHDA and CDR2 SQIVND (reference sequence). The CDR3 is CASSRGLAGAASYNEQFF. The CDR3 DNA follows: TGTGCCAGTAGTAGAGGACTAGCGGGAGCAGCCTCCTACAATGAGCAGTTCTTC.

This clone was counted a few times. The chain carries TRBV4-3 and TRBJ1-1; D remains unclear. Germline CDR1 and CDR2: LGHNA and YSLEER. V gave up 0 bases and J gave up 5 bases, with 16 bases separating them. The CDR3 spans 16 residues. As DNA, the CDR3 is TGCGCCAGCAGCCAAGATCGCCGGGTGAGGTTGACTGAAGCTTTCTTT. Translation gives CASSQDRRVRLTEAFF.

The chain uses TRBV7-9 and TRBJ1-2, with D tentatively TRBD1 (5 bases). V lost 0 bases to trimming and J lost 8 bases, with 10 bases between them. This CDR3 is built from 13 residues. CDR1 and CDR2 from the germline V gene are SEHNR and FQNEAQ (reference sequence). CDR3 loop: CASSLARQGGYTF. The CDR3 bases are TGTGCCAGCAGCTTAGCGAGGCAGGGAGGCTACACCTTC.

The chain employs TRBV30 and TRBJ2-3; perhaps TRBD1 as D (5 bases). The germline gives CDR1 GTSNPN, CDR2 SVGIG (reference sequence). Trimming removed 2 bases at V and 3 bases at J, with 12 bases between. The length of the CDR3 is 14 residues. The CDR3: CAWSTLTATDTQYF. Here the CDR3 DNA reads TGTGCCTGGAGTACCTTGACAGCGACAGATACGCAGTATTTT. The full variable domain, in which reference TRBV30 and TRBJ2-3 provide the parts outside the CDR3, is SQTIHQWPATLVQPVGSPLSLECTVEGTSNPNLYWYRQAAGRGLQLLFYSVGIGQISSEVPQNLSASRPQDRQFILSSKKLLLSDSGFYLCAWSTLTATDTQYFGPGTRLTVL.

For the CDR3, the DNA is TGTGCCAGTAGTATGACGGCGGGGGACACCGGGGAGCTGTTTTTT. Residues: CASSMTAGDTGELFF. The V gene is TRBV19, the J gene TRBJ2-2; 7 nucleotides match TRBD2. J was trimmed by 3 bases and V by 3 bases; bases with no gene match: 4. Germline CDR1 and CDR2: LNHDA and SQIVND (reference sequence). This CDR3 has 15 amino acids.

V gene TRBV6-5 combines with J gene TRBJ2-7, with D maybe TRBD2 (5 bases). Trimming removed 2 bases at V and 3 bases at J, with 11 bases between. Germline V lookup: CDR1 MNHEY, CDR2 SVGAGI. The CDR3 sequence is 14 residues long. The CDR3 bases are TGTGCCAGCAGTTACGTCTTGGGGAGCTACGAGCAGTACTTC. Its protein product is CASSYVLGSYEQYF.

Concerning this clone itself: The DNA is left out, because the CDR3 cannot be placed on it with certainty; the CDR3 is given as TCRdb lists it. The J gene is TRBJ2-5, the V gene TRBV2; TRBD2 is taken as the D call from the table, unchecked against the DNA. Germline V gene sequence: CDR1 SNHLY, CDR2 FYNNEI. The CDR3 numbers 11 amino acids, ends counted. The CDR3 sequence is CASSSSETQYF.